This T cell receptor (beta chain) derives from a study of CD8 T cells in ankylosing spondylitis. TCRdb processed the 5' RACE reads anew with MiXCR; each CDR3 protein has one entry. Among 150,000 to 200,000 distinct CDR3 sequences, roughly 13% were seen once, and the ten largest hold approximately 11%. In the case of this clonotype: What it recognizes is unknown.

Broader study findings: Several of the motif variants were reported before in synovial fluid and blood from reactive arthritis. Blood from ankylosing spondylitis patients appeared to carry a characteristic roughly 8-variant TCR beta motif.

This sequence originates from a female donor with ankylosing spondylitis or in good health (not recorded which). Sequencing used blood, either unsorted or a sorted T cell fraction (not recorded which).

CDR3 loop: CASSLVGLAGDTQYF. CDR3 nucleotides: TGCGCCAGCAGCTTGGTCGGGCTAGCGGGAGATACGCAGTATTTT. The rearrangement uses TRBV5-1 and TRBJ2-3, with TRBD2 matching 8 bases. After removal of 0 bases from V and 5 bases from J, the junction contained 5 bases not matched to a gene. The CDR3 is 15 amino acids. Germline V lookup: CDR1 SGHRS, CDR2 YFSETQ.